The rows below give T cell receptor beta chains drawn from one sample of a study of blood T cells in healthy people across ages. Each CDR3 protein gets one entry after TCRdb re-called the 5' RACE reads with MiXCR. The profile shows about 1,400,000 distinct CDR3 sequences, about 40% of them singletons. The sample was blood. The source of these receptors is a woman under 30 in good health. The conserved cysteine and the conserved F or W are not part of the CDR3 here. The size of a clone is reported for some rows only, either as once, few or many, or as a class for expanded clones.

size: NA; J: TRBJ2-3; V: TRBV6-1; CDR3: ASSESPGSGRRTDTQY
size: few; J: TRBJ2-1; V: TRBV20-1; CDR3: SASPYNEQF
size: NA; J: TRBJ2-7; V: TRBV7-2; CDR3: ASSLDLVEQY
size: NA; J: TRBJ2-1; V: TRBV5-1; CDR3: ASSFAGTANEQF
size: NA; J: TRBJ2-1; V: TRBV13; CDR3: ASSLQYQGEYNEQF
size: NA; J: TRBJ1-2; V: TRBV4-2; CDR3: ASSPLGGGGYT
size: NA; J: TRBJ2-3; V: TRBV29-1; CDR3: SESSGTWEY
size: once; J: NA; V: TRBV20-1; CDR3: SAGQKAGERYEQY
size: NA; J: TRBJ2-7; V: TRBV25-1; CDR3: ASSDGTGSSYEQY
size: NA; J: TRBJ2-7; V: TRBV11-2; CDR3: ASSPTVGTYYEQY
size: NA; J: TRBJ2-1; V: TRBV20-1; CDR3: SARSRLAGGVSEQF
size: NA; J: TRBJ2-1; V: TRBV4-1; CDR3: ASSQGPPGLAGSEQF
size: NA; J: TRBJ2-5; V: TRBV7-2; CDR3: ASSLTGGYSEQY
size: NA; J: TRBJ2-7; V: TRBV27; CDR3: ASSHRETYEQY
size: NA; J: TRBJ2-3; V: TRBV20-1; CDR3: SAREGTSTDTQY
size: NA; J: TRBJ2-1; V: TRBV4-1; CDR3: ASSQRVGGSYNEQF
size: NA; J: TRBJ2-7; V: TRBV6-6; CDR3: ASGRMNYEQY
size: NA; J: TRBJ1-2; V: TRBV6-1; CDR3: ASSLSNLGYT
size: NA; J: TRBJ1-4; V: TRBV6-2/TRBV6-3; CDR3: ASISGPDPTNEKLF
size: NA; J: TRBJ2-2; V: TRBV6-1; CDR3: ASSGPGTSGSFGTGELF
size: few; J: TRBJ2-7; V: TRBV5-5; CDR3: ASSLIVGGSYEQY
size: NA; J: TRBJ1-1; V: TRBV29-1; CDR3: SVEANSGPEAF
size: NA; J: TRBJ2-1; V: TRBV3-1; CDR3: ASSQVSPAFGGGKQF
size: NA; J: TRBJ2-1; V: TRBV5-8; CDR3: ASSLATSGDYNEQF
size: NA; J: TRBJ2-5; V: TRBV2; CDR3: ASSRTDRAKTQY
size: NA; J: TRBJ2-7; V: TRBV20-1; CDR3: SAREARLYNEQY
size: few; J: TRBJ2-7; V: TRBV20-1; CDR3: SGLGSSYEQY
size: NA; J: TRBJ2-5; V: TRBV6-5; CDR3: ASSDSQGRTQY
size: NA; J: TRBJ1-2; V: TRBV20-1; CDR3: SARGGASPNGYT
size: NA; J: TRBJ2-7; V: TRBV3-1; CDR3: ASSQAGWVAGGSSYNEQY
size: NA; J: TRBJ2-7; V: TRBV29-1; CDR3: SVVPPAGEQY